The 8 T cell receptor beta chains given below trace back to one sample, sequenced in a study of control samples from healthy donors and cancer patients (dated by TCRdb to the early 2020s). The library came from the immunoSEQ multiplex PCR assay. TCRdb re-hosts the immuneACCESS table, in-frame sequences only. Its copies lack some clones; in the studies checked, an unresolved V gene accounts for under half of them, and the cause for the rest is not known. The sample table records roughly 76,000 clones; roughly 94% of these occur just once. Roughly 6.1% of the sample rests with the top ten. Sequencing was carried out using blood. These receptors were obtained from a woman aged 40-49 years in good health.

This chain connects TRBV5-1 to TRBJ1-1; no clear D. Between the trimmed V and J ends, which lost 0 bases and 2 bases, there was a span of 8 bases. The CDR3 has 14 residues. Germline-derived CDR1 and CDR2 are SGHRS and YFSETQ. CDR3 region: CASSLASVNTEAFF. The CDR3 DNA reads TGCGCCAGCAGCTTGGCCTCGGTAAACACTGAAGCTTTCTTT.

The rearrangement uses TRBV25-1 and TRBJ1-3; D not resolved. This CDR3 is 17 amino acids long. Germline lookup yields CDR1 MGHDK and CDR2 SYGVNS. Trimming cost V 4 bases and J 0 bases, with 16 bases left between them. The CDR3 DNA reads TGTGCCAGCAGTGGGTGGTCGGGAGACGGCTCTGGAAACACCATATATTTT. Its translation: CASSGWSGDGSGNTIYF.

The rearrangement uses TRBV19 and TRBJ1-5, with D possibly being TRBD1 (5 bases). CDR3 length equals 14 residues. V lost 7 bases, J lost 3 bases, and 13 bases lay in between. Germline CDR1 is LNHDA and CDR2 is SQIVND (reference sequence). The CDR3 is CASNRGGDNQPQHF. CDR3 bases: TGTGCCAGTAACCGGGGAGGGGACAATCAGCCCCAGCATTTT.

The CDR3 nucleotides read TGTGCCAGCAGCCAAGCTCCCGTTGGCGGCTACACCACCTACGAGCAGTACTTC. Translation: CASSQAPVGGYTTYEQYF. The chain links TRBV4-2 to TRBJ2-7, with D unclear. Trimming removed 1 base from V and 2 bases from J, with 21 bases in between. The CDR3 extends over 18 amino acids. Germline V CDR1 and CDR2: LGHNA, YNFKEQ.

The rearrangement joins TRBV20-1 to TRBJ1-5; D gene ambiguous. With 3 bases removed from V and 7 bases from J, the gap between germline ends came to 13 bases. Germline values: CDR1 DFQATT, CDR2 SNEGSKA (reference sequence). This CDR3 spans 13 amino acids. The CDR3 nucleotides are TGCAGTGCTAGTTCCGGGATTGACCAGCCCCAGCATTTT. Its protein product is CSASSGIDQPQHF.

The chain has TRBV30 and TRBJ1-1, with 12 bases identical to TRBD1. V gave up 3 bases and J gave up 7 bases; unmatched junction bases: 9. CDR1 GTSNPN and CDR2 SVGIG come from the germline V gene (reference sequence). There are 15 residues in the CDR3. In DNA, the CDR3 is TGTGCCTGGAGCACACCGGGACAGGGGGCAGGTGAAGCTTTCTTT. This encodes CAWSTPGQGAGEAFF.

This sequence joins TRBV2 and TRBJ1-5, with D hard to call. CDR3 length: 14 amino acids. Per germline, CDR1 SNHLY and CDR2 FYNNEI. The ends were cut back, 8 bases at V and 0 bases at J, with 11 bases in the middle. In DNA, the CDR3 is TGTGCCAGCCAGACGGATTATAGCAATCAGCCCCAGCATTTT. It is translated as CASQTDYSNQPQHF.

As concerns this clone: At one end the junction does not follow the germline gene, possibly because of a read error. The chain combines TRBV20-1 with TRBJ1-2; tentatively, D is TRBD1 (5 bases). The CDR3 spans 9 residues. Per germline, CDR1 DFQATT and CDR2 SNEGSKA (reference sequence). The CDR3 region has the DNA TGTGGGGGGGTCTATGGCTACACCTTC. Encoded protein: CGGVYGYTF.